This T cell receptor (beta chain) comes out of a study of PD-1 blockade in classical Hodgkin lymphoma (dated by TCRdb to 2020 to 2022). At the level of the whole study: Nivolumab dosing was 3 mg/kg intravenously every 2 weeks, continuing until either disease progression or unacceptable toxicity. The study used CyTOF and TCR beta sequencing to define a peripheral blood immune signature of response to PD-1 blockade in classical Hodgkin lymphoma. The paper's findings and limits, for the study overall: The study was restricted to a single clinical trial cohort, and the causes of repertoire differences, possibly disease activity or prior therapy, were left undefined. By C4D1, a significant rise was seen in CD4+ TCR diversity but not in CD8+ TCR diversity (p=0.0027 vs p=0.16), and the rise was most apparent among complete responders (p=0.02). Trial patients with a complete response had baseline diversity similar to that of newly diagnosed patients, while partial responders and progressors had significantly lower diversity. Newly diagnosed patients were reported to have lower baseline TCR diversity than healthy donors, and relapsed/refractory patients were reported to have lower baseline TCR diversity still. Lower diversity was observed in patients in whom nivolumab was started less than 1 year after ASCT, and these patients were excluded from later analyses so that confounding by immune reconstitution would be avoided.

The Qiagen DNeasy kit was used to extract genomic DNA both from unsorted PBMCs and from the negatively selected CD4+ and CD8+ fractions. TCR beta CDR3 regions were subjected to amplification by immunoSEQ multiplex PCR with primers that anneal to V and J segments. A synthetic immune receptor repertoire was used to minimize amplification bias, and any residual bias was removed computationally once sequencing was done. Regarding the original processing steps: Repertoire diversity was quantified as the Shannon entropy index using custom Python scripts. Unsorted, CD4+ and CD8+ repertoires were analyzed separately, except in combined analyses where CD4+ and CD8+ sequences were merged in silico. A clone was considered expanded if an increase in frequency of at least 2-fold after treatment relative to C1D1 was found, and a pseudocount of 0.5 was applied to clones undetected at baseline. Clones with 0 or 1 copy at C1D1 were defined as singleton clones, while clones with 2 or more copies were defined as non-singleton clones. Clones expanded in unsorted samples were labelled as CD4+, CD8+ or unknown by matching protein sequences in sorted samples from the same patient. Wilcoxon tests on paired samples were used to test changes in diversity from C1D1 to C4D1. TCRdb's version of the immuneACCESS table is confined to in-frame rearrangements and falls short of the full clone set. An unresolved V gene accounts for under half of the shortfall where checked; the remainder is of unknown origin. The V and J calls and clone size are taken from that table; D and trimming were inferred from the DNA. The sample table shows tens of thousands of clones, and around 90% are seen once. The ten largest clones add up to roughly 8.7% of the sample.

For CDR1 and CDR2, the germline V gene (reference sequence) lists SGHKS and YYEKEE. CDR3 length: 14 amino acids, cysteine to phenylalanine. Left in the record is the CDR3 DNA by itself, 42 bases read in frame from the first base. V ends up 0 bases short and J 4 bases short, with an unmatched junction base count of 2. This specimen's time point label, per the study, means: cycle 4 day 1 (C4D1), after less than 7 weeks of nivolumab. Every trial patient had relapsed after autologous stem cell transplantation, and cohorts A, B and C differed in prior brentuximab vedotin exposure. A total of around 60 patients with relapsed/refractory classical Hodgkin lymphoma made up the trial cohort, and each patient's best overall response was complete response, partial response or progressive disease. In the multi-cohort phase II CheckMate 205 trial, trial patients received single-agent nivolumab. An independent review committee assessed best overall response using the 2007 International Working Group response criteria. Trial PBMCs were collected just before the start of nivolumab (C1D1) and during therapy at cycle 2 day 1 and cycle 4 day 1. Peripheral blood was collected in 8 mL Vacutainer Cell Preparation Tubes, from which PBMCs were isolated by centrifugation and then cryopreserved.

Comment on this clone: Its antigen is not yet known. No much larger clone exists at a distance of one base, and base qualities are not known.

This clonotype originated in a human donor with classical Hodgkin lymphoma. This sample comprised peripheral blood mononuclear cells (PBMCs), obtained before the fourth cycle of nivolumab. The sequence joins TRBV5-5 to TRBJ1-2; 8 central nucleotides agree with TRBD1. At the DNA level, the sequence is TGTGCCAGCAGCTTGGGGACAGGGCCCTATGGCTACACCTTC. It translates as CASSLGTGPYGYTF.